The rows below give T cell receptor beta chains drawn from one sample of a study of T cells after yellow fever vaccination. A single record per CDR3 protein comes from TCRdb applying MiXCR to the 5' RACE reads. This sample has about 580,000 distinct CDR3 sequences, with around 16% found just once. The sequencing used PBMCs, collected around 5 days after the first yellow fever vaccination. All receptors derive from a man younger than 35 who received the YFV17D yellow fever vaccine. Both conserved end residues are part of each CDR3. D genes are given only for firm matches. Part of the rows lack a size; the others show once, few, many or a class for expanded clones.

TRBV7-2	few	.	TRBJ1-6	CASSPLIRQQGTSPLHF	TGTGCCAGCAGCCCACTAATTCGACAGCAGGGGACTTCACCCCTCCACTTT
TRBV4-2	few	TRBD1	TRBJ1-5	CASSPYSGGINQPQHF	TGTGCCAGCAGCCCCTACTCAGGGGGGATTAATCAGCCCCAGCATTTT
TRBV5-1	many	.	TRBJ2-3	CASSLGTLQERTDTQYF	TGCGCCAGCAGCTTAGGGACTCTACAAGAACGCACAGATACGCAGTATTTT
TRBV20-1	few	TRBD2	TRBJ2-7	CALRGGPYEQYF	TGCGCTCTTCGCGGGGGGCCGTACGAGCAGTACTTC
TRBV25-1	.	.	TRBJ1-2	CASDTGSGYGYTF	TGTGCCAGCGATACAGGGAGTGGCTATGGCTACACCTTC
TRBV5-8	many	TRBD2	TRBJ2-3	CASSPGLAGVDTQYF	TGTGCCAGCAGCCCGGGACTAGCGGGGGTGGATACGCAGTATTTT
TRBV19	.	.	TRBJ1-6	CASTGADWFKDNSPLHF	TGTGCCAGTACCGGTGCCGATTGGTTTAAGGACAATTCACCCCTCCACTTT
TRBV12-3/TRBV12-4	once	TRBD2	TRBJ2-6	CASRKLAGASGANVLTF	TGTGCCAGCAGGAAACTAGCGGGGGCCTCTGGGGCCAACGTCCTGACTTTC
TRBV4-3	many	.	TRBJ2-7	CASSQDPTGYEQYF	TGCGCCAGCAGCCAAGACCCCACGGGCTACGAGCAGTACTTC
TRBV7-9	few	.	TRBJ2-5	CASSNLQQTQYF	TGTGCCAGCAGCAACCTCCAGCAGACCCAGTACTTC
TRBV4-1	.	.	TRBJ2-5	CASSQEKAQETQYF	TGCGCCAGCAGCCAAGAGAAAGCCCAAGAGACCCAGTACTTC
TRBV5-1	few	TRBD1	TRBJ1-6	CASSPSGTERNSPLHF	TGCGCCAGCAGCCCCAGCGGGACAGAAAGAAATTCACCCCTCCACTTT
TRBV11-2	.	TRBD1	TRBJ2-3	CASSPSTGDTQYF	TGTGCCAGCAGCCCATCGACAGGGGATACGCAGTATTTT
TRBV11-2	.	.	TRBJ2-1	CASRRQWGANNEQFF	TGTGCCAGCAGGCGGCAATGGGGGGCCAACAATGAGCAGTTCTTC
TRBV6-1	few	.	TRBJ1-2	CANPIIGHHSFYGYTF	TGTGCCAATCCTATAATCGGGCACCACAGCTTCTATGGCTACACCTTC
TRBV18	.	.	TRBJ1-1	CASSPLGGDTEAFF	TGTGCCAGCTCACCCCTCGGGGGGGACACTGAAGCTTTCTTT
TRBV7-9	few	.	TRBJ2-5	CASSRYSGSQETQYF	TGTGCCAGCAGCCGATACAGTGGTAGCCAAGAGACCCAGTACTTC
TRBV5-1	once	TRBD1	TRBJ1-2	CASHLGTGGYGYTF	TGCGCCAGCCATCTTGGGACAGGGGGCTATGGCTACACCTTC
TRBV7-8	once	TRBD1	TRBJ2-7	CASSIQTGGSYEQYF	TGTGCCAGCAGCATACAGACAGGGGGCTCCTACGAGCAGTACTTC
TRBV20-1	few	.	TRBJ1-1	CSATHRETEAFF	TGCAGTGCGACCCACAGGGAAACTGAAGCTTTCTTT
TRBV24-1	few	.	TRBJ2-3	CATSDSAVSTDTQYF	TGTGCCACCAGTGATTCGGCAGTTAGCACAGATACGCAGTATTTT
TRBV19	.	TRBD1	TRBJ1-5	CASSGTAWNQPQHF	TGTGCCAGTAGTGGGACAGCCTGGAATCAGCCCCAGCATTTT
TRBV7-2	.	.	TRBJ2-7	CASSPNGAVSSYEQYF	TGTGCCAGCAGCCCCAATGGGGCCGTAAGCTCCTACGAGCAGTACTTC
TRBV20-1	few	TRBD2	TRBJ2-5	CSAPLAGVGQETQYF	TGCAGTGCTCCTCTAGCGGGGGTGGGGCAAGAGACCCAGTACTTC
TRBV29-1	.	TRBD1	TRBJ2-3	CSVEWDSTDTQYF	TGCAGCGTCGAATGGGACAGTACAGATACGCAGTATTTT
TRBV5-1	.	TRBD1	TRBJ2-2	CASRRSVWTGTNTGELFF	TGCGCCAGCAGGAGATCGGTCTGGACAGGGACGAACACCGGGGAGCTGTTTTTT
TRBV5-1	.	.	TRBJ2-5	CASSPPWGVQETQYF	TGCGCCAGCAGCCCGCCTTGGGGGGTCCAAGAGACCCAGTACTTC
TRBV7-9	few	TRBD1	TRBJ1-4	CASSRTQGVNEKLFF	TGTGCCAGCAGCCGGACACAGGGGGTGAATGAAAAACTGTTTTTT
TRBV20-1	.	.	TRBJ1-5	CSAIQGNSNQPQHF	TGCAGTGCCATACAGGGTAATAGCAATCAGCCCCAGCATTTT
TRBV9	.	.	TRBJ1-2	CASSGRGIYGYTF	TGTGCCAGCAGTGGACGGGGAATCTATGGCTACACCTTC
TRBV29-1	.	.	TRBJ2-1	CSVEDQKTPYNEQFF	TGCAGCGTTGAAGATCAGAAAACCCCCTACAATGAGCAGTTCTTC
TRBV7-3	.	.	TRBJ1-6	CASSLSRSNSPLHF	TGTGCCAGCAGCTTAAGCAGGAGCAATTCACCCCTCCACTTT
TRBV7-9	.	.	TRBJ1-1	CASSLPEAEAFF	TGTGCCAGCAGCTTACCAGAGGCCGAAGCTTTCTTT
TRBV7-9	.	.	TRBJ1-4	CASSTDRDPGREKLFF	TGTGCCAGCAGCACAGATAGGGACCCCGGGAGGGAAAAACTGTTTTTT
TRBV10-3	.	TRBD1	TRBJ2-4	CAISSDRGRVIQYF	TGTGCCATCAGTTCCGACAGGGGGCGGGTCATTCAGTACTTC
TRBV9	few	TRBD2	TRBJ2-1	CANLMGLAGAYNEQFF	TGTGCCAACCTCATGGGACTAGCGGGGGCCTACAATGAGCAGTTCTTC
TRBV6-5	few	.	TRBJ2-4	CASSYGSFGSLAKNIQYF	TGTGCCAGCAGTTACGGCAGCTTTGGGAGTCTAGCCAAAAACATTCAGTACTTC
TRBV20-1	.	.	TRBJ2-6	CSARPEGARPLRGANVLTF	TGCAGTGCTAGACCCGAAGGGGCCAGGCCCTTGAGGGGGGCCAACGTCCTGACTTTC
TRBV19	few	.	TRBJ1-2	CASSPGQLYGYTF	TGTGCCAGTAGCCCCGGACAGTTATATGGCTACACCTTC
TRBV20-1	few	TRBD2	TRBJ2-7	CSAGTSGSYEQYF	TGCAGTGCTGGGACTAGCGGTTCCTACGAGCAGTACTTC
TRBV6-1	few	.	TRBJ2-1	CASSPRPSDNEQFF	TGTGCCAGCAGTCCACGGCCCAGTGACAATGAGCAGTTCTTC
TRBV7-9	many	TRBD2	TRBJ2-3	CASSTGTTTDTQYF	TGTGCCAGCAGCACCGGGACTACCACAGATACGCAGTATTTT
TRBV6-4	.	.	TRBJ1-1	CASSDLQDTEAFF	TGTGCCAGCAGTGACTTACAGGACACTGAAGCTTTCTTT
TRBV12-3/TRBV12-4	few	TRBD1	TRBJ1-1	CASSFVRGPEAFF	TGTGCCAGCAGTTTCGTTAGGGGGCCTGAAGCTTTCTTT
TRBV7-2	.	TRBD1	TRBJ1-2	CASSLARGTGDGYTF	TGTGCCAGCAGCTTAGCGCGGGGAACAGGGGATGGCTACACCTTC
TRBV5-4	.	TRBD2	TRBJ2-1	CASSSTSGAWSEQFF	TGTGCCAGCAGCAGTACTAGCGGGGCTTGGTCTGAGCAGTTCTTC
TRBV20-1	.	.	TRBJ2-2	CSARDGSRTGELFF	TGCAGTGCTAGGGACGGGTCGCGGACCGGGGAGCTGTTTTTT
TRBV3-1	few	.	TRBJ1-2	CASSPNRGGYGYTF	TGTGCCAGCAGCCCCAATAGAGGTGGCTATGGCTACACCTTC
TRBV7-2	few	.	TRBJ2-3	CASSLTRADTQYF	TGTGCCAGCAGCTTAACGAGGGCAGATACGCAGTATTTT
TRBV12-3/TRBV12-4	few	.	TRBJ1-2	CASSLGRSYYGYTF	TGTGCCAGCAGTTTGGGGCGGTCGTACTATGGCTACACCTTC
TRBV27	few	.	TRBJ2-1	CASSPTTPPYNEQFF	TGTGCCAGCAGCCCAACAACTCCACCCTACAATGAGCAGTTCTTC
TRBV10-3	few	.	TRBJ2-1	CAISTSTSYNEQFF	TGTGCCATCAGTACCTCGACCTCCTACAATGAGCAGTTCTTC
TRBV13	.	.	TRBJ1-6	CASSPQGATYNSPLHF	TGTGCCAGCAGCCCCCAAGGTGCCACCTATAATTCACCCCTCCACTTT
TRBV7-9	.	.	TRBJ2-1	CASSLVLGHEQFF	TGTGCCAGCAGCTTAGTGCTAGGGCATGAGCAGTTCTTC
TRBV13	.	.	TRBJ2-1	CASSSMVNEQFF	TGTGCCAGCAGCTCCATGGTCAATGAGCAGTTCTTC
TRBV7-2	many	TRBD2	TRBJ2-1	CASSFRLAGYNEQFF	TGTGCCAGCAGCTTCAGGCTAGCGGGGTACAATGAGCAGTTCTTC
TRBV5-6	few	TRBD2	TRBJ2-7	CASSWGSGGIYEQYF	TGTGCCAGCAGCTGGGGTAGCGGGGGGATATACGAGCAGTACTTC
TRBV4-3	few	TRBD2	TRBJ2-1	CASSQETSGSYNEQFF	TGCGCCAGCAGCCAAGAAACTAGCGGATCCTACAATGAGCAGTTCTTC
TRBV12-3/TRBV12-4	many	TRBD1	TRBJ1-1	CASSLDRADTEAFF	TGTGCCAGCAGTCTCGACAGGGCGGACACTGAAGCTTTCTTT